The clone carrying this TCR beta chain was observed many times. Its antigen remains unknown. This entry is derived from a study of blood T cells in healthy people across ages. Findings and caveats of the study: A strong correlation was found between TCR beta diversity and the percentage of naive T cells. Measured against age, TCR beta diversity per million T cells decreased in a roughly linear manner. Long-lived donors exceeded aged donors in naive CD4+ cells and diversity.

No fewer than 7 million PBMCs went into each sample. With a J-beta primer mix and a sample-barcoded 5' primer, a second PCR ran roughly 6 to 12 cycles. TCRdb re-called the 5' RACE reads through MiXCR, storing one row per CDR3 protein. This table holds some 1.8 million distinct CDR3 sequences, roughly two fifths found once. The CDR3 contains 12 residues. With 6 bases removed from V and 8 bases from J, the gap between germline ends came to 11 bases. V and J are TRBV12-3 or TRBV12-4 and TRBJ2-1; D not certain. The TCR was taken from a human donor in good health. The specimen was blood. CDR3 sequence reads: CASSLLADEQFF. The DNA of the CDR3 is TGTGCCAGCAGCTTACTGGCCGATGAGCAGTTCTTC.